These 2 T cell receptor beta chains originate from one sample sequenced in a study of cytomegalovirus exposure and HLA in healthy donors (TCRdb year 2017). The method behind the library was the immunoSEQ multiplex PCR assay. A mixture of 60 forward primers for TCR Vbeta segments and 13 reverse primers for TCR Jbeta segments was used in the multiplex PCR. The source is immuneACCESS, and TCRdb retained only in-frame sequences with V and J called. Part of the clones is not carried over; for the studies checked, unresolved V genes explain less than half of this, and the remainder is unexplained. This sample has some 140,000 clones in its table, and about 75% of those were observed once. In total, the top ten clones hold 1.1% to 1.5% of the sample. What was sequenced was PBMCs. The receptors here all came from a woman aged 40 to 55 in good health and CMV-seronegative.

The chain couples TRBV30 to TRBJ1-2; 8 positions match TRBD1. Germline V gives CDR1 GTSNPN, CDR2 SVGIG (reference sequence). This CDR3 spans 12 amino acids. Trimming removed 7 bases from V and 4 bases from J; junction bases left unmatched: 5. The CDR3 DNA reads as TGTGCCTCAAATGACAGGGGCTATGGCTACACCTTC. It encodes CASNDRGYGYTF. The complete variable domain, with remaining parts taken from reference TRBV30 and TRBJ1-2, reads SQTIHQWPATLVQPVGSPLSLECTVEGTSNPNLYWYRQAAGRGLQLLFYSVGIGQISSEVPQNLSASRPQDRQFILSSKKLLLSDSGFYLCASNDRGYGYTFGSGTRLTVV.

This chain links TRBV9 with TRBJ1-6; 9 bases are a match to TRBD1. J gave up 7 bases and V 3 bases, and 5 bases lay outside the gene matches. CDR3 length: 15 amino acids. CDR1 is SGDLS, CDR2 YYNGEE, per germline. The CDR3 here is CASSGRTGDNSPLHF. DNA of the CDR3: TGTGCCAGCAGCGGACGGACAGGGGACAATTCACCCCTCCACTTT.